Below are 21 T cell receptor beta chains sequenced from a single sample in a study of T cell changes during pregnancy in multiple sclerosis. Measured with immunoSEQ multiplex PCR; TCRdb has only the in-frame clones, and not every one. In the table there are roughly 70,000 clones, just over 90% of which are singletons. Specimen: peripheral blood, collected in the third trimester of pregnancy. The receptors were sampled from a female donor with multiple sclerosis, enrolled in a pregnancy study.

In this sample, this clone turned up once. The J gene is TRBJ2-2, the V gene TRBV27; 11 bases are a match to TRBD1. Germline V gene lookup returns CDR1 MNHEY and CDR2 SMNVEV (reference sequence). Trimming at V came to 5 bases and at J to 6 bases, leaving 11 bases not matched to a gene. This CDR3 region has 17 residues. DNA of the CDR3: TGTGCCAGCAGTCCATTCGGACAGGGGGCGTGGGCCGGGGAGCTGTTTTTT. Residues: CASSPFGQGAWAGELFF.

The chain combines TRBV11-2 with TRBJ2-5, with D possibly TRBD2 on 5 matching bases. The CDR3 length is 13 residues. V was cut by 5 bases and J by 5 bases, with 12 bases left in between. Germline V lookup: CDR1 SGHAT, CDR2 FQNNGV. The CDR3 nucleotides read TGTGCCAGCAGCCCGACTCGAGGGGAGACCCAGTACTTC. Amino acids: CASSPTRGETQYF.

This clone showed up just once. DNA for the CDR3: TGTGCCAGCAGTCGCACCGGGGGTAGCGGAAGGTACCAAGAGACCCAGTACTTC. This encodes CASSRTGGSGRYQETQYF. This sequence joins TRBV7-2 and TRBJ2-5, with a possible D match to TRBD2 (6 bases). This CDR3 is built from 18 residues. V was cut by 6 bases and J by 0 bases, with 23 bases left in between. The V gene's germline CDR1 is SGHTA and CDR2 FQGNSA.

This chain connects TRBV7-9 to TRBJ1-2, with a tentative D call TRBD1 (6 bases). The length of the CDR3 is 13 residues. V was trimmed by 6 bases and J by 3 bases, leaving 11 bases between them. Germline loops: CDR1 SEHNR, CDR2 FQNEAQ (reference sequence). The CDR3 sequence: CASRFSGDYGYTF. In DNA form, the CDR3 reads TGTGCCAGCAGGTTTTCAGGGGACTATGGCTACACCTTC. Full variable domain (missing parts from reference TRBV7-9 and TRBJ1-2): DTGVSQNPRHKITKRGQNVTFRCDPISEHNRLYWYRQTLGQGPEFLTYFQNEAQLEKSRLLSDRFSAERPKGSFSTLEIQRTEQGDSAMYLCASRFSGDYGYTFGSGTRLTVV.

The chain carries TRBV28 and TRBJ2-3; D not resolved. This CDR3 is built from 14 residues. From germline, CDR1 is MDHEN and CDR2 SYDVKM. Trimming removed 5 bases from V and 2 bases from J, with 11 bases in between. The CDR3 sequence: CASSLTGSTDTQYF. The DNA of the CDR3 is TGTGCCAGCAGTCTTACCGGGTCCACAGATACGCAGTATTTT.

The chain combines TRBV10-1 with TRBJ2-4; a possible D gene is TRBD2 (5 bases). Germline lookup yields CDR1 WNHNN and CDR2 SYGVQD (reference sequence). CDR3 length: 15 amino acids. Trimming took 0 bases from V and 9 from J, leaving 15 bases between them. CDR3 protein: CASSESTFIEGIQYF. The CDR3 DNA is TGCGCCAGCAGTGAGTCCACTTTCATAGAGGGCATTCAGTACTTC.

The CDR3: CASSQDLGFEQYF. The DNA of the CDR3 is TGTGCCAGCAGCCAAGATCTCGGTTTCGAGCAGTACTTC. V usage is TRBV14 and J usage is TRBJ2-7, with D hard to call. V was trimmed by 0 bases and J by 6 bases, leaving 9 bases between them. Germline V gene data show CDR1 as SGHDN and CDR2 as FVKESK. The CDR3 is 13 amino acids. Full variable domain (remainder filled in from reference TRBV14 and TRBJ2-7): EAGVTQFPSHSVIEKGQTVTLRCDPISGHDNLYWYRRVMGKEIKFLLHFVKESKQDESGMPNNRFLAERTGGTYSTLKVQPAELEDSGVYFCASSQDLGFEQYFGPGTRLTVT.

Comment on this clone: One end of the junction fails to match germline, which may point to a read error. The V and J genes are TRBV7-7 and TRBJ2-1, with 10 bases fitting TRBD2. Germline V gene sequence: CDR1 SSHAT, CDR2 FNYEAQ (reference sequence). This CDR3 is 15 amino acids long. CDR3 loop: CASSSGLADFNEQFF. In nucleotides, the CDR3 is TGTGCTAGCAGCTCCGGACTAGCGGATTTCAATGAGCAGTTCTTC. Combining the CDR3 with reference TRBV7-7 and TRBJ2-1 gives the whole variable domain GAGVSQSPRYKVTKRGQDVTLRCDPISSHATLYWYQQALGQGPEFLTYFNYEAQPDKSGLPSDRFSAERPEGSISTLTIQRTEQRDSAMYRCASSSGLADFNEQFFGPGTRLTVL.

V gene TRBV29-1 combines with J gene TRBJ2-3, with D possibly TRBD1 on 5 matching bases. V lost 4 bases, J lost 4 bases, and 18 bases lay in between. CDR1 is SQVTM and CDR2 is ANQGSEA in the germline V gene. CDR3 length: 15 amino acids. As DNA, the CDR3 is TGCAGCGTTGTTTCGGACACAATCTTTTCAGATACGCAGTATTTT. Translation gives CSVVSDTIFSDTQYF.

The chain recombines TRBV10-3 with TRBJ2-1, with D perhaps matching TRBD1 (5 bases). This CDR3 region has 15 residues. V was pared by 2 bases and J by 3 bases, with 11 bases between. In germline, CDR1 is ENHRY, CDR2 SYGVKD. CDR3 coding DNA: TGTGCCATCAGTGAGAGCAGGGCCGTCTACAATGAGCAGTTCTTC. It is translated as CAISESRAVYNEQFF.

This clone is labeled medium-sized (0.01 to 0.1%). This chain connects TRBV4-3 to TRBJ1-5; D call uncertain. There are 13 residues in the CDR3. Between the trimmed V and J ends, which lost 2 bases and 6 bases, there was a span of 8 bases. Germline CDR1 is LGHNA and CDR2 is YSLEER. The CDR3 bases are TGCGCCAGCAGCCAAATTATCGGTCAGCCCCAGCATTTT. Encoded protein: CASSQIIGQPQHF.

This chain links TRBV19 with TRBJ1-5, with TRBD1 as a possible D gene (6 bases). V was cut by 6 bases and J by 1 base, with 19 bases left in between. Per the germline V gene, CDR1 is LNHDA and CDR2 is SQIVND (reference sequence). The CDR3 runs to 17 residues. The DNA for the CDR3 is TGTGCCAGTAGCAAAGGGGGGGCAGGGTTCAGCAATCAGCCCCAGCATTTT. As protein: CASSKGGAGFSNQPQHF.

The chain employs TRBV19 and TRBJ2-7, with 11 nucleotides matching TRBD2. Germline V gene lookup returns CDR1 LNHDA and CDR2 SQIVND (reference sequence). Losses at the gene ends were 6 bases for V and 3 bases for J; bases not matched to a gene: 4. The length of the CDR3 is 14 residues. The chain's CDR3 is CASSPGTSGYEQYF. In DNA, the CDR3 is TGTGCCAGTAGCCCCGGGACTAGCGGCTACGAGCAGTACTTC.

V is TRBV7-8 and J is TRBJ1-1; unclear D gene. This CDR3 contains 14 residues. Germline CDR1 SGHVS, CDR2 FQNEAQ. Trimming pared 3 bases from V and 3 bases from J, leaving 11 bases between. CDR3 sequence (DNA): TGTGCCAGCAGCTTCGGCCCGCGGGACACTGAAGCTTTCTTT. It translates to CASSFGPRDTEAFF. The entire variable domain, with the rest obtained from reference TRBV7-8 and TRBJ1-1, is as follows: GAGVSQSPRYKVAKRGQDVALRCDPISGHVSLFWYQQALGQGPEFLTYFQNEAQLDKSGLPSDRFFAERPEGSVSTLKIQRTQQEDSAVYLCASSFGPRDTEAFFGQGTRLTVV.

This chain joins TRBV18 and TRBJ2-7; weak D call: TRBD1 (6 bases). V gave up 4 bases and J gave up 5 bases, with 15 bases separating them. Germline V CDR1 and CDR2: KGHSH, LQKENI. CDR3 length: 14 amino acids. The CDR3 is CASSLPVEGDEQYF. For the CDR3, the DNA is TGTGCCAGCTCACTCCCAGTCGAGGGGGACGAGCAGTACTTC. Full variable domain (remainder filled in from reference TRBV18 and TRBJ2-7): NAGVMQNPRHLVRRRGQEARLRCSPMKGHSHVYWYRQLPEEGLKFMVYLQKENIIDESGMPKERFSAEFPKEGPSILRIQQVVRGDSAAYFCASSLPVEGDEQYFGPGTRLTVT.

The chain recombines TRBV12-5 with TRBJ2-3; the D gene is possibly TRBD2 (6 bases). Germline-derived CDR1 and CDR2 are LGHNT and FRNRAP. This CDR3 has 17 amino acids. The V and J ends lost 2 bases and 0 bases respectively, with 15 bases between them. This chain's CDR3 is CASGLPRDSGSTDTQYF. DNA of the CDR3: TGTGCTAGTGGTTTGCCCCGAGATAGCGGTAGCACAGATACGCAGTATTTT.

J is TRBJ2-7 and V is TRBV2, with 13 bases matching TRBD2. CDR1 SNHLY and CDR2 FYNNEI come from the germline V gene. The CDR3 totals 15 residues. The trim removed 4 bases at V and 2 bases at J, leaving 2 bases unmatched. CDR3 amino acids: CASSAGTSGTYEQYF. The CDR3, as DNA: TGTGCCAGCAGTGCCGGGACTAGCGGGACCTACGAGCAGTACTTC.

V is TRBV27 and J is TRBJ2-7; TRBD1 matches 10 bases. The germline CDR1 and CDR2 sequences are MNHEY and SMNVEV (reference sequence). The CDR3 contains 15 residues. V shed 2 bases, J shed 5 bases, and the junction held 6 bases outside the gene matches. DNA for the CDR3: TGTGCCAGCAGTTTACTCGGGACAGGGGAGGACGAGCAGTACTTC. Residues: CASSLLGTGEDEQYF.

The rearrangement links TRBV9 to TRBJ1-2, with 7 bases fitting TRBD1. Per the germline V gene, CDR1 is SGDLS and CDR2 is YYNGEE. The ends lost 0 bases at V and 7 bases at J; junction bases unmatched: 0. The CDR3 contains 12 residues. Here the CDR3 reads CASSVDRGGYTF. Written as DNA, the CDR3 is TGTGCCAGCAGCGTAGACAGGGGTGGCTACACCTTC. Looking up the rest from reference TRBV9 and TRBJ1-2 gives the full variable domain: DSGVTQTPKHLITATGQRVTLRCSPRSGDLSVYWYQQSLDQGLQFLIQYYNGEERAKGNILERFSAQQFPDLHSELNLSSLELGDSALYFCASSVDRGGYTFGSGTRLTVV.

The CDR3 loop reads CASSWDRYEQYF. The DNA for the CDR3 is TGTGCCAGCAGTTGGGACAGATACGAGCAGTACTTC. The rearrangement uses TRBV6-5 and TRBJ2-7; TRBD1 aligns across 7 bases. The junction had 1 base not matched to a gene; V was cut back by 4 bases and J by 4 bases. Germline lookup yields CDR1 MNHEY and CDR2 SVGAGI. CDR3 size: 12 residues.

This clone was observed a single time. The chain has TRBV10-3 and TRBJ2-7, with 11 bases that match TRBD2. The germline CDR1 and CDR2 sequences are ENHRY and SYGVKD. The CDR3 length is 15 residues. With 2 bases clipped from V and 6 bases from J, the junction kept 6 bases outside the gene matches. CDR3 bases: TGTGCCATCAGTGAGGTTACTAGCGGGAGAGGCGAGCAGTACTTC. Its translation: CAISEVTSGRGEQYF.